The following is a TCR beta chain sequence with its context. What antigen it recognizes has not been identified. No quality values exist for individual bases; no much larger clone is one base distant. This sample was taken from a study of cytomegalovirus exposure and HLA in healthy donors (dated by TCRdb to the late 2010s). General notes on the study: An earlier analysis of about 530 of the donors reported approximately 260 Gb of sequence data and approximately 120 million unique TCR beta sequences obtained from roughly 170 million T cells. An early release that covered approximately 600 HLA-typed donors contained approximately 300 gigabases of sequencing data and around 85 million unique TCR sequences. Among the roughly 410 genotyped donors, more than 70% belonged to the genetic ancestry cluster associated with self-reported Caucasian donors. The study aimed to test whether signatures of past pathogen exposure could be identified by cataloging public T cell receptors. Using immunosequencing, the study profiled T cell repertoires from 500 to 800 subjects and related those repertoires to cytomegalovirus serostatus. A separate validation cohort of about 110 different subjects was used in addition to the 666-subject first cohort. High-throughput TCR immunosequencing, statistical association of individual TCRs with disease status, and machine learning were combined to predict cytomegalovirus infection status. To study patterns of TCR occurrence, a later analysis re-analyzed previously published TCR beta repertoires from 650 to 750 donors and added high-resolution HLA genotyping. The later analysis used no new phenotypic data to find candidate immune exposures, relying instead on TCR beta sequences and their occurrence across donors. In an earlier analysis of around 540 of the donors, high-throughput TCR beta sequencing was used to judge whether each TCR beta V gene segment behaved as functional or pseudogenic. Donor age, sex, ethnicity and CMV serostatus were collected together with the repertoire data. Genome-wide SNP genotypes for about 60% of the 666 donors were used in a later genetic analysis, which treated that subset as a discovery cohort. Every repertoire in the discovery cohort had been generated on one and the same sequencing platform. Both class I and class II loci were covered by HLA typing, at four-digit resolution. The number of typed donors differed by locus: roughly 629-640 for A, B, C, DRB1 and DQB1; 522 for DQA1; 606 for DPA1; and about 450 for DPB1. A few DR-DQ haplotypes were treated as single units for association and clustering because of strong linkage in the cohort. Among some 400 genotyped donors of the cohort, an average of roughly 230,000 unique TCR beta nucleotide sequences was sequenced per donor, of which about 19% were non-productive. Summary of the overall study and its limitations: A further reported finding was that TCR beta sequences accurately predicted the HLA-A and HLA-B alleles for most subjects in the first cohort. CMV serostatus was the only immune exposure information available for the cohort. The study listed 150 to 200 TCR beta chains as associated with cytomegalovirus. Strong co-occurrence of HLA alleles, especially DR and DQ, made assigning TCR associations to individual alleles difficult. Because HLA typing was missing for some donors at each locus, association tests included only the typed subset. A later analysis found that HLA-associated TCR beta chains were more clonally expanded and had lower generation probabilities than equally common non-associated chains. The cohort was sequenced for TCR beta chains only, and without alpha or paired-chain data the features that could be detected were limited. In an earlier analysis of 587 of the donors, most TCR beta V segments appeared in productive rearrangements about 90% or about 30% of the time, broadly matching IMGT annotations. The earlier analysis of approximately 540 of the donors excluded seventeen rarely observed V segments, including chromosome 9 orphons, because counts were too low. Compared with the approximately 670-donor mean, donors in an Asian-associated ancestry cluster had fewer N-insertions in productive TCRs, according to a later genetic analysis. At a false discovery rate of 0.05, a later analysis linked about 16,000 TCR beta sequences to specific HLA alleles. The classifier was reported to diagnose cytomegalovirus status with high specificity and sensitivity in both the original cohort and the validation cohort. In a later analysis, several top co-occurrence clusters were reported to appear linked to parvovirus B19, influenza, CMV and Epstein-Barr virus. In a later analysis, most CMV-associated TCR beta chains were found to appear HLA-restricted, with HLA associations seemingly driven largely by CMV exposure. In a later analysis, TCR association rates were found to vary across HLA loci, with the most associated TCRs seen for DRB1 alleles and the fewest for HLA-C alleles. The presence/absence analyses assumed that sequencing depth was roughly uniform across donors, and that assumption may not be true. Most TCR sequences were seen in very few donors, while some public TCRs were found in many individuals. Linkage disequilibrium might explain the correlated functional status among segregating V segments, but an unknown experimental factor could not be ruled out. A few of the identified cytomegalovirus-associated TCR beta chains were confirmed in vitro to be specific for cytomegalovirus antigens. The sequencing pipeline was judged likely to have produced a cluster of highly shared sequence variants as a technical artifact. Because the 87-base-pair reads could not distinguish some IMGT-functional V segments, including TRBV6-2 and TRBV6-3, those segments were excluded. It was suggested by the authors that the approach could potentially be generalized to other disease states and immunological phenotypes. An association between a missense DCLRE1C variant and V-gene and J-gene trimming of TCR beta chains was found in a later genetic analysis and replicated in an independent cohort.

CDR1 and CDR2 (LGHNA, YNFKEQ) derive from the germline V gene. V loses 4 bases at its end and J loses 10 bases; junction bases beyond the gene matches: 11. From the cysteine up to the phenylalanine, the CDR3 has a length of 14 residues. Solely the CDR3 DNA is kept, with 42 bases framed from the first base. The library was obtained by the immunoSEQ multiplex PCR assay. For the multiplex PCR, a mixture combining 60 forward primers for TCR Vbeta segments and 13 reverse primers for TCR Jbeta segments was used. Amplification of the CDR3 region of rearranged TCR beta genes was performed with a multiplex PCR assay on genomic DNA. The Illumina HiSeq System was used to sequence the amplified TCR beta libraries as 87-base-pair reads. Per the original workflow: Across the 670 or so repertoires, a later analysis counted 80 million or so unique TCR beta chains, approximately 10 million of which were shared by at least two donors. Raw reads were error-corrected and collapsed into unique sequences by a nearest-neighbor algorithm in which closely related sequences were merged to remove PCR and sequencing errors. CDR3 sequences were aligned to IMGT reference sequences to assign V, D and J gene segments. For a sequence to be retained, at least a six-nucleotide match to both a V gene segment and a J gene segment was required. Rearrangements were called productive when the CDR3 lacked stop codons and stayed in frame with V and J; all others were non-productive. CDR3 was defined by IMGT convention, running from the second conserved V-encoded cysteine to the conserved J-encoded phenylalanine. In an earlier analysis of roughly 580 of the donors, sequences lacking an unambiguous match to a single V gene segment were excluded. In an earlier analysis of roughly 500 of the donors, V segments were called functional above 56.7% productive rearrangements and were called segregating when the between-donor standard deviation exceeded 5%. To diagnose cytomegalovirus status from the catalog of TCR beta chain sequences, a statistical classification framework was built. V and J gene assignment, in a later analysis, came from comparing TCR nucleotide sequences with IMGT/GENE-DB human TR gene sequences. The TCRdist pipeline was used in a later analysis to assign CDR3 sequences and most-parsimonious VDJ recombination scenarios. In a later analysis, each TCR beta chain was defined by its CDR3 amino acid sequence together with its V-gene family, and reads without a unique V-gene family were excluded. A later analysis removed 500 to 600 highly shared, low-generation-probability nucleotide sequences to deal with suspected cross-contamination and a sequencing artifact. For each public chain, a later analysis derived a clonal expansion index from normalized ranks of inferred template counts within each repertoire. In a later analysis, generation probabilities were computed with a VDJ recombination model fitted to out-of-frame rearrangements, and the resulting probabilities were checked against IGoR. A later analysis scored TCR-TCR, TCR-HLA and TCR-CMV co-occurrence with hypergeometric tests, applying a repertoire-size bias correction to TCR pairs. To estimate false discovery rates, a later analysis permuted the HLA or CMV assignments 20 times. A later analysis grouped co-occurring TCRs with DBSCAN, adding TCRdist sequence similarity when clustering within HLA-allele-positive subsets. Repertoires with fewer than 30,000 or more than 120,000 public chains, plus five repertoires with anomalous nucleotide sharing, were excluded from co-occurrence clustering. TCRdb holds this immuneACCESS table with in-frame rearrangements only. Some clones are missing; in checked studies, unresolved V genes explain under half, and the rest has no known cause. V, J and clone size derive from that table, while D and trimming were established from the DNA sequence. The sample yields roughly 170,000 clones; 84% were counted once. Jointly, the top ten make up under 1.1% of the sample.

The cohort comprised 670 or so healthy bone marrow donors. At the time of sampling, all cohort members were nominally healthy, though unrecorded immune exposures were likely present. The donor was CMV seronegative and belonged to the group of approximately 320 seronegative cohort members. Every donor gave a peripheral blood sample, and the peripheral blood mononuclear cells from that sample were used for TCR beta sequencing. Genomic DNA extraction from the blood cell samples was performed with the Qiagen DNeasy Blood Extraction Kit. The sequence joins TRBV4-2 to TRBJ1-1; the central 8 bases match TRBD1. The receptor's source is a man younger than 40 in good health and CMV-seronegative. Sequenced sample: PBMCs. The CDR3 is CASSRETGVGSAFF. The DNA reads TGTGCCAGCAGCCGAGAGACAGGGGTCGGTTCAGCTTTCTTT.